The 23 T cell receptor beta chains given below trace back to one sample, sequenced in a study of blood T cell repertoires in COVID-19. Profiling relied on immunoSEQ multiplex PCR, and the TCRdb table lists in-frame clones only, not all of them. The sample includes about 260,000 clones, roughly 79% of them seen just once. Sequencing was done on a sample of peripheral blood. These receptors were taken from a woman at least 80 years old with acute or convalescent COVID-19.

The rearrangement uses TRBV7-9 and TRBJ2-3; perhaps TRBD2 as D (6 bases). The CDR3 runs 15 residues. The V end lost 5 bases, the J end lost 3 bases, and 15 bases lay between the germline ends. The V gene's germline CDR1 is SEHNR and CDR2 FQNEAQ (reference sequence). The CDR3 DNA reads as TGTGCCAGCAGCCCGGGGGTGGGACTGACAGATACGCAGTATTTT. It specifies CASSPGVGLTDTQYF. The variable domain in full, with the rest retrieved from reference TRBV7-9 and TRBJ2-3, is DTGVSQNPRHKITKRGQNVTFRCDPISEHNRLYWYRQTLGQGPEFLTYFQNEAQLEKSRLLSDRFSAERPKGSFSTLEIQRTEQGDSAMYLCASSPGVGLTDTQYFGPGTRLTVL.

This clone is a singleton in its sample. The gene calls are TRBV5-1 and TRBJ2-1; D is perhaps TRBD2 (6 bases). Germline CDR1 and CDR2: SGHRS and YFSETQ. The CDR3 contains 15 residues. Trimming left V 3 bases short and J 6 bases short, with 16 bases between. CDR3 amino acids: CASSSNSGPGNEQFF. CDR3 DNA: TGCGCCAGCAGCTCCAATAGCGGTCCAGGCAATGAGCAGTTCTTC. Based on the CDR3 plus reference TRBV5-1 and TRBJ2-1, the full variable domain is KAGVTQTPRYLIKTRGQQVTLSCSPISGHRSVSWYQQTPGQGLQFLFEYFSETQRNKGNFPGRFSGRQFSNSRSEMNVSTLELGDSALYLCASSSNSGPGNEQFFGPGTRLTVL.

J is TRBJ2-1 and V is TRBV5-1, with D possibly matching TRBD1 (6 bases). This CDR3 is 15 amino acids long. Trimming cost V 0 bases and J 1 base, with 8 bases left between them. Germline V gene lookup returns CDR1 SGHRS and CDR2 YFSETQ. DNA of the CDR3: TGCGCCAGCAGCTTGGGACAGGCTTCCTACAATGAGCAGTTCTTC. Its translation: CASSLGQASYNEQFF.

This chain joins TRBV3-1 (or the pseudogene TRBV3-2) and TRBJ2-5, with a possible D match to TRBD1 (6 bases). The length of the CDR3 is 15 residues. CDR1 and CDR2 from the germline V gene are LGHDT and YNNKEL (reference sequence). The germline V and J ends were trimmed by 0 bases and 7 bases, with 15 bases remaining between them. CDR3 nucleotides: TGTGCCAGCAGCCAAGATGTCTCGACAGGCGGGACCCAGTACTTC. It translates to CASSQDVSTGGTQYF.

This clone was observed a few times. V is TRBV2 and J is TRBJ2-7; perhaps TRBD2 as D (6 bases). V was pared by 6 bases and J by 0 bases, with 18 bases between. This CDR3 region has 16 residues. CDR1 is SNHLY, CDR2 FYNNEI, per germline. CDR3 amino acids: CASRPPGVAVSYEQYF. The DNA for the CDR3 is TGTGCCAGCAGGCCCCCGGGGGTAGCGGTCTCCTACGAGCAGTACTTC.

The chain recombines TRBV7-9 with TRBJ1-2; 8 nucleotides align to TRBD1. Germline lookup yields CDR1 SEHNR and CDR2 FQNEAQ (reference sequence). V was pared by 5 bases and J by 2 bases, with 7 bases of the junction left unmatched. The CDR3 totals 15 residues. CDR3 in amino acids: CASSPRTGQNYGYTF. The CDR3 DNA reads as TGTGCCAGCAGCCCCCGGACAGGGCAAAACTATGGCTACACCTTC.

The chain combines TRBV7-2 with TRBJ1-3; 10 nucleotides align to TRBD1. The V gene's germline CDR1 is SGHTA and CDR2 FQGNSA. CDR3 length equals 15 residues. J gave up 4 bases and V 5 bases, and 5 bases lay outside the gene matches. CDR3 in amino acids: CASSPGTGAGNTIYF. DNA of the CDR3: TGTGCCAGCAGCCCAGGGACAGGGGCCGGAAACACCATATATTTT. Drawing the rest from reference TRBV7-2 and TRBJ1-3, the complete variable domain is GAGVSQSPSNKVTEKGKDVELRCDPISGHTALYWYRQSLGQGLEFLIYFQGNSAPDKSGLPSDRFSAERTGGSVSTLTIQRTQQEDSAVYLCASSPGTGAGNTIYFGEGSWLTVV.

This clone has just a few counts. The sample contains more than one DNA sequence encoding this CDR3. The chain is built from TRBV7-2 and TRBJ1-6; 8 positions match TRBD1. Trimming at V came to 1 base and at J to 9 bases, leaving 8 bases not matched to a gene. Germline CDR1 and CDR2: SGHTA and FQGNSA. There are 16 residues in the CDR3. DNA for the CDR3: TGTGCCAGCAGCTTAGGCCGCGGACAGGGTAGTTCACCCCTCCACTTT. Its protein is CASSLGRGQGSSPLHF.

This chain links TRBV7-9 with TRBJ1-6, with D possibly being TRBD1 (6 bases). V was shortened by 4 bases and J by 12 bases, with 16 bases between the two germline ends. The CDR3 spans 14 residues. The germline V gene encodes CDR1 SEHNR and CDR2 FQNEAQ (reference sequence). The CDR3 is CASSSDSPGVPLHF. CDR3 DNA: TGTGCCAGCAGCTCCGATTCTCCAGGGGTACCCCTCCACTTT.

CDR3 DNA sequence: TGCGCCAGCAGTTTACAGGGAAGCGGCACCGGGGAGCTGTTTTTT. It specifies CASSLQGSGTGELFF. The V and J genes are TRBV5-1 and TRBJ2-2; D perhaps matches TRBD1 (6 bases). This CDR3 region has 15 residues. Germline lookup yields CDR1 SGHRS and CDR2 YFSETQ. Trimming left V 5 bases short and J 4 bases short, with 15 bases between.

V and J are TRBV5-4 and TRBJ2-3, with 8 bases aligning to TRBD1. With 6 bases clipped from V and 3 bases from J, the junction kept 6 bases outside the gene matches. The CDR3 extends over 14 amino acids. Germline CDR1 SGHNT, CDR2 YYREEE (reference sequence). CDR3 loop: CASTRGQQTDTQYF. In nucleotides, the CDR3 is TGTGCCAGCACCAGGGGGCAGCAGACAGATACGCAGTATTTT.

V gene TRBV12-3 or TRBV12-4 combines with J gene TRBJ1-2; 10 bases are a match to TRBD1. V shed 5 bases and J 8 bases; nucleotides not matched to a gene: 5. The CDR3 length is 13 residues. The CDR3 DNA reads TGTGCCAGCAGTCGGGACAGGGGTTACGGCTACACCTTC. Residues: CASSRDRGYGYTF.

This chain joins TRBV7-2 and TRBJ2-3; 10 nucleotides match TRBD1. From germline, CDR1 is SGHTA and CDR2 FQGNSA. The CDR3 runs 15 residues. Trimming took 5 bases from V and 4 from J; bases not matched to a gene: 6. The CDR3 is CASSAGTGAPDTQYF. The CDR3 DNA sequence: TGTGCCAGCAGCGCCGGGACAGGGGCTCCAGATACGCAGTATTTT.

This chain joins TRBV7-3 and TRBJ1-6, with a weak D call TRBD1 (5 bases). Germline lookup yields CDR1 SGHTA and CDR2 FQGTGA. There are 14 residues in the CDR3. V was shortened by 2 bases and J by 11 bases, with 13 bases between the two germline ends. The CDR3 spells CASSLGGEGTPLHF. CDR3 nucleotide sequence: TGTGCCAGCAGCTTAGGGGGGGAAGGTACACCCCTCCACTTT.

With regard to this clone: Compared with germline, one end of the junction differs, possibly owing to a read error. The chain employs TRBV5-1 and TRBJ2-7; 8 positions agree with TRBD2. Per germline, CDR1 SGHRS and CDR2 YFSETQ. CDR3 length equals 18 residues. CDR3 DNA sequence: TGCGCCAGCTGCTTGGCCCCGGGGGGGGGCGGGAATTCCTACGAGCAGTACTTC. Its protein is CASCLAPGGGGNSYEQYF.

Here the CDR3 reads CASSYPLAYSYNEQFF. CDR3 DNA: TGTGCCAGCAGTTACCCATTAGCGTACTCCTACAATGAGCAGTTCTTC. This chain links TRBV6-2 or TRBV6-3 with TRBJ2-1; TRBD2 is a possible D gene (5 bases). The V gene's germline CDR1 is MNHEY and CDR2 SVGEGT. The CDR3 sequence is 16 residues long. Trimming left V 2 bases short and J 0 bases short, with 11 bases between.

V gene TRBV7-2 combines with J gene TRBJ1-2, with D possibly TRBD1 on 6 matching bases. The CDR3 is 15 amino acids. CDR1 is SGHTA and CDR2 is FQGNSA in the germline V gene. Trimming took off 1 base at V and 4 bases at J, with 13 bases between the two ends. The CDR3 here is CASSLVGGTIYGYTF. The CDR3 nucleotides are TGTGCCAGCAGCTTAGTTGGGGGCACAATCTATGGCTACACCTTC.

This chain links TRBV5-4 with TRBJ1-1; 10 bases agree with TRBD1. V shed 4 bases, J shed 3 bases, and the junction held 6 bases outside the gene matches. Germline V CDR1 and CDR2: SGHNT, YYREEE (reference sequence). This CDR3 has 15 residues. In DNA, the CDR3 is TGTGCCAGCAGCGGGGGACAGGGGCCGCACACTGAAGCTTTCTTT. It encodes CASSGGQGPHTEAFF.

This rearrangement joins TRBV5-6 to TRBJ1-2; no definite D call. Trimming cost V 4 bases and J 5 bases, with 6 bases left between them. In germline, CDR1 is SGHDT, CDR2 YYEEEE. This CDR3 region has 11 residues. The CDR3 nucleotides are TGTGCCAGCAGCGCGAGTTATGGCTACACCTTC. It is translated as CASSASYGYTF.

The J gene is TRBJ2-7, the V gene TRBV28; 7 bases line up with TRBD1. The germline CDR1 and CDR2 sequences are MDHEN and SYDVKM. CDR3 size: 14 residues. V lost 6 bases and J lost 0; bases outside the gene matches: 5. This CDR3 is CASRSGQTSYEQYF. CDR3 bases: TGTGCCAGCAGGTCGGGACAGACCTCCTACGAGCAGTACTTC.

This chain connects TRBV12-3 or TRBV12-4 to TRBJ2-1, with 7 bases matching TRBD1. This CDR3 has 12 amino acids. V shed 7 bases, J shed 7 bases, and the junction held 4 bases outside the gene matches. CDR3 region: CASKGGGNEQFF. The CDR3 DNA is TGTGCCAGCAAAGGGGGCGGGAATGAGCAGTTCTTC.

The chain links TRBV9 to TRBJ2-1; possible D gene TRBD2, 6 bases. The CDR3 sequence is 14 residues long. Trimming removed 3 bases at V and 7 bases at J, with 14 bases between. Germline values: CDR1 SGDLS, CDR2 YYNGEE. This CDR3 is CASSGRDPLNEQFF. The CDR3 DNA reads TGTGCCAGCAGCGGGCGGGACCCTTTGAATGAGCAGTTCTTC.

V usage is TRBV19 and J usage is TRBJ2-1; 7 positions match TRBD2. In germline, CDR1 is LNHDA, CDR2 SQIVND (reference sequence). V lost 6 bases and J lost 0; bases outside the gene matches: 8. This CDR3 spans 16 amino acids. The DNA of the CDR3 is TGTGCCAGTAGGTCTAGCGGTGGAAGCTCCTACAATGAGCAGTTCTTC. This encodes CASRSSGGSSYNEQFF.